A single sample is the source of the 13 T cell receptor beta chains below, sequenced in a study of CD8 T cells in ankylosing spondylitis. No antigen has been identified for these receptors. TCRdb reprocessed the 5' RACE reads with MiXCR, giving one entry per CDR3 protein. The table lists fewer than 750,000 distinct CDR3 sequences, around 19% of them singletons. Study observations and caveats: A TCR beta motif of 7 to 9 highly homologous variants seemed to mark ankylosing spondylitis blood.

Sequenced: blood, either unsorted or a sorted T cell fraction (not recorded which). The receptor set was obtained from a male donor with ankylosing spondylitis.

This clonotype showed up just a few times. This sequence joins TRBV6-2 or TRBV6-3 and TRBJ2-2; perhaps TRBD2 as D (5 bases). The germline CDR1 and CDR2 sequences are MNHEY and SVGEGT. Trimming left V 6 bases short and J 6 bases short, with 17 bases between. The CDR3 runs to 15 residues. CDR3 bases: TGTGCCAGCAGCCCCGCAGGCGACTATCCCGGGGAGCTGTTTTTT. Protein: CASSPAGDYPGELFF.

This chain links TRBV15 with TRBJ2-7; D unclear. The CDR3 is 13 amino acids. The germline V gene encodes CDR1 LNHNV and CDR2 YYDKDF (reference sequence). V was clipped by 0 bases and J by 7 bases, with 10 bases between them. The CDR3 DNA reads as TGTGCCACCAGCAGAGAATGGCCTCCGGAGCAGTACTTC. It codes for CATSREWPPEQYF. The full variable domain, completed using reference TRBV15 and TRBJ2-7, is DAMVIQNPRYQVTQFGKPVTLSCSQTLNHNVMYWYQQKSSQAPKLLFHYYDKDFNNEADTPDNFQSRRPNTSFCFLDIRSPGLGDTAMYLCATSREWPPEQYFGPGTRLTVT.

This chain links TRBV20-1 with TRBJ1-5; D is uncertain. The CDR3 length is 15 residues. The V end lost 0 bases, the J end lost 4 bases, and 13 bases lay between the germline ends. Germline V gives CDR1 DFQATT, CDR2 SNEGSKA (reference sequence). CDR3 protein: CSARDWRQDNQPQHF. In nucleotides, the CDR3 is TGCAGTGCTAGAGATTGGCGCCAAGATAATCAGCCCCAGCATTTT.

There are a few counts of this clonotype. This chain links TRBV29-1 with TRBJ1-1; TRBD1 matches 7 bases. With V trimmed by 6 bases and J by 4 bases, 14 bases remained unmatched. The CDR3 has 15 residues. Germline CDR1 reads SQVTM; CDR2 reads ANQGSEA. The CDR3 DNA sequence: TGCAGCGTGATGGACGTGAGGGGGCTCGCCACTGAAGCTTTCTTT. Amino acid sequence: CSVMDVRGLATEAFF.

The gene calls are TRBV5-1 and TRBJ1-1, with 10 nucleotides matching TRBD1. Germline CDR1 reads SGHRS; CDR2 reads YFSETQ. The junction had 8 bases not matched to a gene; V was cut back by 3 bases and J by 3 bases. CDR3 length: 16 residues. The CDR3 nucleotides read TGCGCCAGCAGCTATCCATTAGGGACAGGGGACACTGAAGCTTTCTTT. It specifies CASSYPLGTGDTEAFF.

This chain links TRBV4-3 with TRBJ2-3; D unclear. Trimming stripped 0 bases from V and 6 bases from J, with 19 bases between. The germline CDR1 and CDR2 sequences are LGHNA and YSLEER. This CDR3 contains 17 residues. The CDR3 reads CASSQDSSLREMDTQYF. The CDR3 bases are TGCGCCAGCAGCCAAGATAGTAGTCTACGTGAGATGGATACGCAGTATTTT.

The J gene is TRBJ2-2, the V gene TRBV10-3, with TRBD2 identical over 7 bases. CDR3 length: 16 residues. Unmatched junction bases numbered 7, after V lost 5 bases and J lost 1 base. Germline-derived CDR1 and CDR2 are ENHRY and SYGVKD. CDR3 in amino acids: CAISFPGTKNTGELFF. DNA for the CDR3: TGTGCCATCAGTTTTCCCGGGACTAAGAACACCGGGGAGCTGTTTTTT.

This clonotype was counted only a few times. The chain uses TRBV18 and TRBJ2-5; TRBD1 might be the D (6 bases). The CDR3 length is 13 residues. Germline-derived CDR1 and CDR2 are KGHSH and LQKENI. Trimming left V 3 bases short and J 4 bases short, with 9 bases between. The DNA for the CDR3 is TGTGCCAGCTCACCTCTGGGGGCAGAGACCCAGTACTTC. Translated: CASSPLGAETQYF.

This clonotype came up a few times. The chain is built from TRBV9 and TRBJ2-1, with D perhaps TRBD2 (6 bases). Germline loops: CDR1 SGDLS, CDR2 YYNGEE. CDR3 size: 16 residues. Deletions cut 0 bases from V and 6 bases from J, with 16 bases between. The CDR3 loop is CASSVAGGTYANEQFF. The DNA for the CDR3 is TGTGCCAGCAGCGTAGCTGGAGGGACTTACGCCAATGAGCAGTTCTTC.

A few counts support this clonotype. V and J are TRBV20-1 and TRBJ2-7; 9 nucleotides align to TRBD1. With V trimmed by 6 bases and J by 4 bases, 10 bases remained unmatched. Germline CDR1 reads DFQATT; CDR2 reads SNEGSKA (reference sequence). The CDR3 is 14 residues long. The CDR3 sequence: CSAPSDRGSYEQYF. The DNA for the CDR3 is TGCAGTGCCCCCTCGGACAGGGGTTCTTACGAGCAGTACTTC.

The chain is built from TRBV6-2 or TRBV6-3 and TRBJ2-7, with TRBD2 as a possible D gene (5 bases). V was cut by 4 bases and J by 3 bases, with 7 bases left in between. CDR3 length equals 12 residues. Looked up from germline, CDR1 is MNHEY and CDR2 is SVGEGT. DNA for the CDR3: TGTGCCAGCAGTTGGGAGAACTACGAGCAGTACTTC. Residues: CASSWENYEQYF.

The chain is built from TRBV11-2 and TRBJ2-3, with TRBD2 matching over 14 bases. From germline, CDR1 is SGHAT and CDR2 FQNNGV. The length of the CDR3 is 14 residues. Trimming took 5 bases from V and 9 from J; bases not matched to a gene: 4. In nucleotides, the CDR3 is TGTGCCAGCAGCGCTGGGACTAGCGGGGGAACGCAGTATTTT. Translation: CASSAGTSGGTQYF.

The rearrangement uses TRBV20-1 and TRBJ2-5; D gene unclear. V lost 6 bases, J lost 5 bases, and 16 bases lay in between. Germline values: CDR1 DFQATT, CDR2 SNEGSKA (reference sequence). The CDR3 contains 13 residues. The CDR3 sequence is CSARIGKCETQYF. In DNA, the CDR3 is TGCAGTGCAAGGATAGGGAAGTGTGAGACCCAGTACTTC.